Listed below are T cell receptor beta chains from one sample, sequenced in a study of patients and donors after allogeneic stem cell transplantation. TCRdb reprocessed the RT-PCR reads with MiXCR, giving one entry per CDR3 protein. The sample has tens of thousands of distinct CDR3 sequences; around 48% are singletons. Sequencing was performed on blood, either unsorted or a sorted T cell fraction (not recorded which). The receptors here all came from a human donor who was either an allogeneic HSCT recipient or a stem cell or donor lymphocyte infusion donor (not recorded which). It is not recorded whose cells these are; they may come from a transplant donor. CDR3s include the opening cysteine and the closing phenylalanine or tryptophan. D genes are given only for firm matches. Clone size is given for some rows only: seen once, a few or many times, or a class if the clone is expanded.

D	V	size	J	CDR3	DNA
-	TRBV29-1	few	TRBJ1-4	CSALGDRATNEKLFF	TGCAGCGCCCTCGGAGACAGAGCAACTAATGAAAAACTGTTTTTT
-	TRBV3-1	-	TRBJ2-3	CASSQADHTDTQYF	TGTGCCAGCAGCCAAGCGGACCACACAGATACGCAGTATTTT
-	TRBV11-2	few	TRBJ1-4	CASSYPGDEKLFF	TGTGCCAGCAGCTACCCAGGGGATGAAAAACTGTTTTTT
-	TRBV6-5	few	TRBJ1-6	CASSPRQVYNSPLHF	TGTGCCAGCAGCCCCAGACAGGTTTATAATTCACCCCTCCACTTT
-	TRBV20-1	few	TRBJ1-5	CSARDRWDQPQHF	TGCAGTGCTAGAGATAGGTGGGATCAGCCCCAGCATTTT
-	TRBV29-1	-	TRBJ1-1	CSCSDTEAFF	TGCAGCTGTTCCGACACTGAAGCTTTCTTT
TRBD1	TRBV12-3/TRBV12-4	-	TRBJ1-2	CASSPGTGLPLTGYTF	TGTGCCAGCAGTCCCGGGACAGGGCTTCCACTGACTGGCTACACCTTC
TRBD1	TRBV5-1	many	TRBJ1-2	CASSLFQGAENYGYTF	TGCGCCAGCAGCTTGTTTCAGGGGGCGGAGAACTATGGCTACACCTTC
-	TRBV14	-	TRBJ1-2	CASSQGFGYTF	TGTGCCAGCAGCCAAGGTTTTGGCTACACCTTC
-	TRBV7-2	-	TRBJ1-1	CASSASRKLNTEAFF	TGTGCCAGCAGCGCAAGCCGGAAGCTTAACACTGAAGCTTTCTTT
TRBD1	TRBV28	few	TRBJ1-5	CASSYRQGQPQHF	TGTGCCAGCAGTTATCGACAGGGACAGCCCCAGCATTTT
TRBD2	TRBV9	-	TRBJ2-2	CASSAPGTSGVNTGELFF	TGTGCCAGCAGCGCACCCGGGACTAGCGGGGTGAACACCGGGGAGCTGTTTTTT
-	TRBV28	few	TRBJ1-1	CASSLDSMNTEAFF	TGTGCCAGCAGTTTGGACAGTATGAACACTGAAGCTTTCTTT
-	TRBV20-1	few	TRBJ1-1	CSARYGPTLIF	TGCAGTGCTAGATATGGACCAACTCTGATCTTT
TRBD1	TRBV4-1	-	TRBJ1-5	CASSQGDRGPPQHF	TGCGCCAGCAGCCAAGGGGACAGGGGGCCGCCCCAGCATTTT
-	TRBV6-1	-	TRBJ1-1	CASKPKINTEAFF	TGTGCCAGCAAACCGAAGATTAACACTGAAGCTTTCTTT
-	TRBV20-1	-	TRBJ1-5	CSARDGGTLYQPQHF	TGCAGTGCTAGAGATGGAGGGACACTTTATCAGCCCCAGCATTTT
TRBD1	TRBV5-1	few	TRBJ1-2	CASTLNRDSSTGYTF	TGCGCCAGCACCTTAAACCGGGACAGCTCTACGGGCTACACCTTC
-	TRBV7-2	few	TRBJ2-3	CASSLGLTLDTQYF	TGTGCCAGCAGCTTGGGCCTTACCCTAGATACGCAGTATTTT
-	TRBV29-1	-	TRBJ1-1	CSVAGQNTEAFF	TGCAGCGTGGCGGGACAGAACACTGAAGCTTTCTTT
TRBD1	TRBV27	-	TRBJ2-7	CASSLSPGQGSYEQYF	TGTGCCAGCAGCCTAAGTCCGGGACAGGGATCCTACGAGCAGTACTTC
TRBD2	TRBV4-3	-	TRBJ2-2	CASSQDRTSGNTGELFF	TGCGCCAGCAGCCAAGATCGGACTAGCGGAAACACCGGGGAGCTGTTTTTT
-	TRBV12-3/TRBV12-4	-	TRBJ2-2	CAWKQGSAGELFF	TGTGCCTGGAAACAGGGTAGCGCCGGGGAGCTGTTTTTT
TRBD1	TRBV25-1	few	TRBJ1-1	CASSEWGGTDEAFF	TGTGCCAGCAGTGAATGGGGGGGGACAGATGAAGCTTTCTTT
-	TRBV7-3	-	TRBJ1-2	CASSYARLRLLYGYTF	TGTGCCAGCAGCTACGCAAGACTCCGGCTTCTCTATGGCTACACCTTC
TRBD1	TRBV5-1	-	TRBJ1-2	CASSPVGQPQGYTF	TGCGCCAGCAGCCCGGTGGGACAGCCTCAAGGCTACACCTTC
TRBD1	TRBV12-3/TRBV12-4	few	TRBJ1-1	CASSHGQGAEAFF	TGTGCCAGCAGCCATGGACAGGGGGCTGAAGCTTTCTTT
-	TRBV13	once	TRBJ1-2	CASSLDSGAYGYTF	TGTGCCAGCAGCTTAGATTCCGGGGCCTATGGCTACACCTTC
-	TRBV11-2	-	TRBJ2-3	CASSSDGFIDTQYF	TGTGCCAGCAGCTCGGACGGATTCATAGATACGCAGTATTTT
-	TRBV5-6	few	TRBJ1-2	CASSLRNSGGYGYTF	TGTGCCAGCAGCTTGCGAAACTCCGGGGGTTATGGCTACACCTTC
-	TRBV6-5	-	TRBJ1-5	CASSYSMSTVRPGPQHF	TGTGCCAGCAGTTACTCGATGTCTACAGTCCGGCCAGGGCCCCAGCATTTT
-	TRBV6-2/TRBV6-3	-	TRBJ1-6	CASIKALDNSPLHF	TGTGCCAGCATTAAAGCTCTGGATAATTCACCCCTCCACTTT
-	TRBV20-1	-	TRBJ2-2	CSAKSNTGELFF	TGCAGTGCCAAGTCTAACACCGGGGAGCTGTTTTTT
-	TRBV7-2	-	TRBJ1-4	CASSLVRGSNEKLFF	TGTGCCAGCAGCTTAGTCCGGGGGTCAAATGAAAAACTGTTTTTT
-	TRBV5-1	-	TRBJ1-4	CASSIDRLFNEKLFF	TGCGCCAGCAGTATCGACAGATTATTTAATGAAAAACTGTTTTTT
-	TRBV7-9	-	TRBJ2-2	CASSLAGVVTGELFF	TGTGCCAGCAGCTTAGCGGGAGTGGTAACCGGGGAGCTGTTTTTT
-	TRBV21-1	-	TRBJ1-5	CASSRTPPGSELRNQPQHF	TGTGCCAGCAGCAGAACCCCCCCAGGGTCCGAACTACGTAATCAGCCCCAGCATTTT
-	TRBV20-1	once	TRBJ2-7	CSARKGSEEQYF	TGCAGTGCTAGAAAGGGTTCGGAGGAGCAGTACTTC
-	TRBV10-3	-	TRBJ2-3	CAISETDTDTQYF	TGTGCCATCAGTGAAACAGACACAGATACGCAGTATTTT
-	TRBV20-1	-	TRBJ1-4	CSVLPPRDEKLFF	TGCAGTGTCTTGCCCCCGCGGGATGAAAAACTGTTTTTT
-	TRBV11-2	-	TRBJ1-1	CASSSTGAWGTEAFF	TGTGCCAGCAGCTCAACCGGGGCTTGGGGCACTGAAGCTTTCTTT
TRBD2	TRBV10-3	-	TRBJ2-1	CATNGGGDNEQFF	TGTGCCACCAACGGCGGGGGGGACAATGAGCAGTTCTTC
TRBD1	TRBV27	few	TRBJ1-6	CASSPSRQGSVSNSPLHF	TGTGCCAGCAGTCCATCGAGACAGGGGAGCGTTTCAAATTCACCCCTCCACTTT
-	TRBV9	few	TRBJ1-6	CASSVDQRSPLHF	TGTGCCAGCAGCGTAGATCAGAGATCACCCCTCCACTTT
TRBD2	TRBV2	-	TRBJ2-1	CASRRLAGVAYNEQFF	TGTGCCAGCAGAAGACTAGCGGGAGTAGCCTACAATGAGCAGTTCTTC
TRBD2	TRBV4-2	-	TRBJ2-7	CASSQIPGTSNVYEQYF	TGTGCCAGCAGCCAGATCCCCGGGACTAGCAACGTCTACGAGCAGTACTTC
-	TRBV28	-	TRBJ1-2	CASSSLGRGHPGYTF	TGTGCCAGCAGTTCCTTGGGCAGGGGACATCCTGGCTACACCTTC
TRBD2	TRBV6-5	-	TRBJ2-7	CASSLGLASAYEQYF	TGTGCCAGCAGTCTCGGACTAGCGTCAGCCTACGAGCAGTACTTC